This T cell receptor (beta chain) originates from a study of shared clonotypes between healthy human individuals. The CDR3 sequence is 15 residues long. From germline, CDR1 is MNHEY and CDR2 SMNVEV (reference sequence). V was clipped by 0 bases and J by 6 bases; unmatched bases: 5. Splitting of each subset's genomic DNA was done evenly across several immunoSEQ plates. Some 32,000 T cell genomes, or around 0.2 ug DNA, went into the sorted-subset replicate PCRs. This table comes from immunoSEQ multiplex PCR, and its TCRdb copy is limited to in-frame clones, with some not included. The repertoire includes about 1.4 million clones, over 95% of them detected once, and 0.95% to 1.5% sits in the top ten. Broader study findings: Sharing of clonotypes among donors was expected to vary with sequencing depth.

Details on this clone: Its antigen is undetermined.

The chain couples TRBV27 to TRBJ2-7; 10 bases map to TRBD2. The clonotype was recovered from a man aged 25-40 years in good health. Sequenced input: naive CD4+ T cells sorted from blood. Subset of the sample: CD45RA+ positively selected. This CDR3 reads CASSLSFQREGEQYF. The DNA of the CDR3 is TGTGCCAGCAGTTTATCTTTTCAGCGGGAGGGCGAGCAGTACTTC.